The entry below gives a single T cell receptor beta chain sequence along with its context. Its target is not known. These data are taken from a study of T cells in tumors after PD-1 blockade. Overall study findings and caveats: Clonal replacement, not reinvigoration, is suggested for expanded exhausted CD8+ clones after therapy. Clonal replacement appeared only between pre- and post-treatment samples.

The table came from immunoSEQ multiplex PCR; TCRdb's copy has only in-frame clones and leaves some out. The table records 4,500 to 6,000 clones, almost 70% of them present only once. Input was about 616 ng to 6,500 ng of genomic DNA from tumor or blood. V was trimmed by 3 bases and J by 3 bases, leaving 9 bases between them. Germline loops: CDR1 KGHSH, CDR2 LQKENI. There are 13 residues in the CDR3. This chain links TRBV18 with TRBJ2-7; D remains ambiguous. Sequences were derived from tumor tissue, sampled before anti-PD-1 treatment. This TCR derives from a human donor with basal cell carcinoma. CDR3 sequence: CASSPTRNYEQYF. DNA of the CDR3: TGTGCCAGCTCACCGACCCGGAACTACGAGCAGTACTTC.